This TCR beta chain appears in the sequencing data of a study of T cell repertoires in cytomegalovirus infection. This clonotype was counted only a few times. MiXCR, applied by TCRdb to the reads, yields one record per CDR3 protein. The repertoire has approximately 500,000 distinct CDR3 sequences, around a quarter of them found once; the top ten carry less than 15%. Deletions cut 5 bases from V and 2 bases from J, with 12 bases between. Germline assignment: CDR1 SEHNR and CDR2 FQNEAQ (reference sequence). This CDR3 is built from 15 residues. This sequence was found in a human donor in good health (CMV status not recorded). Some clones in this sample may be carry-over from other donors' samples. The chain has TRBV7-9 and TRBJ1-4, with D perhaps TRBD1 (5 bases). The specimen sequenced was PBMCs. The CDR3 protein is CASSPPGRTNEKLFF. CDR3 nucleotide sequence: TGTGCCAGCAGCCCCCCAGGGAGGACTAATGAAAAACTGTTTTTT. Complete variable domain (other parts from reference TRBV7-9 and TRBJ1-4): DTGVSQNPRHKITKRGQNVTFRCDPISEHNRLYWYRQTLGQGPEFLTYFQNEAQLEKSRLLSDRFSAERPKGSFSTLEIQRTEQGDSAMYLCASSPPGRTNEKLFFGSGTQLSVL.